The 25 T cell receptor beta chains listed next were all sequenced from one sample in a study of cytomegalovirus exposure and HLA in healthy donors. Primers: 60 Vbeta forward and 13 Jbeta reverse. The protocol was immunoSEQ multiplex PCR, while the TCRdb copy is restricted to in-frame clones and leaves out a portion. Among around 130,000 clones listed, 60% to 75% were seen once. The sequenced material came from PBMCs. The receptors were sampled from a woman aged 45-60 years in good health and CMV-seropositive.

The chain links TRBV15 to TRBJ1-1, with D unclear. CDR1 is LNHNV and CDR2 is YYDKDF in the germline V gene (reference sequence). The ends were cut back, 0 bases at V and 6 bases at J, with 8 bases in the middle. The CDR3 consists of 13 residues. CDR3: CATSRDNLAEAFF. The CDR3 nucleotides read TGTGCCACCAGCAGAGATAATTTAGCTGAAGCTTTCTTT.

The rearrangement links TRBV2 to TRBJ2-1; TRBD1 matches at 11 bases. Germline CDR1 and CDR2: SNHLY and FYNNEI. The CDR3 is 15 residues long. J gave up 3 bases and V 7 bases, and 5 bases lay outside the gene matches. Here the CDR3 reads CASTAGTGGYNEQFF. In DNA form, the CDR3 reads TGTGCCAGCACGGCGGGGACAGGGGGCTACAATGAGCAGTTCTTC.

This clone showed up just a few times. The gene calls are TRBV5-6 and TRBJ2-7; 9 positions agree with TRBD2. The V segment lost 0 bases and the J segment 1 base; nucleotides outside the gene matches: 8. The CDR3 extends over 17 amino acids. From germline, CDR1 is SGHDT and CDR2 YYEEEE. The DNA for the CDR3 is TGTGCCAGCAGCTTGGATATTGGACTAGCGCCGTCCTACGAGCAGTACTTC. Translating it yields CASSLDIGLAPSYEQYF.

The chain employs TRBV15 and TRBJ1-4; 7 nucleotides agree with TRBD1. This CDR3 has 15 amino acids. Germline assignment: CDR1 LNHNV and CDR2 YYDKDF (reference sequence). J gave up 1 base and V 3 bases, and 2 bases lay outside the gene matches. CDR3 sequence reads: CATSRTGLTNEKLFF. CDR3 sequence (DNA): TGTGCCACCAGCAGGACAGGGTTAACTAATGAAAAACTGTTTTTT. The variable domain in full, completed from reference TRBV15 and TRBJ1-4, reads DAMVIQNPRYQVTQFGKPVTLSCSQTLNHNVMYWYQQKSSQAPKLLFHYYDKDFNNEADTPDNFQSRRPNTSFCFLDIRSPGLGDTAMYLCATSRTGLTNEKLFFGSGTQLSVL.

CDR3 DNA: TGTGCCAGTAGTGCGACAGGGAACTACGAGCAGTACTTC. This sequence encodes CASSATGNYEQYF. V usage is TRBV19 and J usage is TRBJ2-7; 7 nucleotides agree with TRBD1. Germline loops: CDR1 LNHDA, CDR2 SQIVND (reference sequence). This CDR3 has 13 residues. J lost 3 bases, V lost 5 bases, and 4 bases had no gene match.

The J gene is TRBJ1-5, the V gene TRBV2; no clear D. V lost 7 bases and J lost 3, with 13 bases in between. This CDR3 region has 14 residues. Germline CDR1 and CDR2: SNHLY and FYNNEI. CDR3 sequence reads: CASNWEADNQPQHF. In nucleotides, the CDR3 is TGTGCCAGCAATTGGGAGGCGGACAATCAGCCCCAGCATTTT.

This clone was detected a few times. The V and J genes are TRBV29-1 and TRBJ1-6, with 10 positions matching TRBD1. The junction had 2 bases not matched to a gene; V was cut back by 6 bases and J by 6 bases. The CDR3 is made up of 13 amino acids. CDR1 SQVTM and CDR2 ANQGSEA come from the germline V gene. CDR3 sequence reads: CSVRTGGNSPLHF. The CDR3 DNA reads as TGCAGCGTGCGGACAGGGGGTAATTCACCCCTCCACTTT.

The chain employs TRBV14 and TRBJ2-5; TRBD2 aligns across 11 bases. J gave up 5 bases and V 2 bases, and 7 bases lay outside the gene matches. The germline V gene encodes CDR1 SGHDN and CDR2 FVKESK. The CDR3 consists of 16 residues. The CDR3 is CASSQRTSGFRETQYF. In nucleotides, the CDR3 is TGTGCCAGCAGCCAACGGACTAGCGGGTTCCGGGAGACCCAGTACTTC. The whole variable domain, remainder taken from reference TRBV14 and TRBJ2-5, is EAGVTQFPSHSVIEKGQTVTLRCDPISGHDNLYWYRRVMGKEIKFLLHFVKESKQDESGMPNNRFLAERTGGTYSTLKVQPAELEDSGVYFCASSQRTSGFRETQYFGPGTRLLVL.

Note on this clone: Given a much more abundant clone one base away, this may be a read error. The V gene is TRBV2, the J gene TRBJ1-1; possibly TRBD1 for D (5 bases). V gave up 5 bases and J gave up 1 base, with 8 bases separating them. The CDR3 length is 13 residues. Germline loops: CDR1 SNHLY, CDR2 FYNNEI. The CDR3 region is CASSLGENTEAFF. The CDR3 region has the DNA TGTGCCAGCAGTTTAGGGGAGAACACTGAAGCTTTCTTT.

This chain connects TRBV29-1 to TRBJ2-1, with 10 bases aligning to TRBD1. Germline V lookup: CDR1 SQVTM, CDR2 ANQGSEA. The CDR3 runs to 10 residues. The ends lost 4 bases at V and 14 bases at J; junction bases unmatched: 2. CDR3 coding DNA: TGCAGCGTTGCGGGGACAGGGGAGTTCTTC. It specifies CSVAGTGEFF.

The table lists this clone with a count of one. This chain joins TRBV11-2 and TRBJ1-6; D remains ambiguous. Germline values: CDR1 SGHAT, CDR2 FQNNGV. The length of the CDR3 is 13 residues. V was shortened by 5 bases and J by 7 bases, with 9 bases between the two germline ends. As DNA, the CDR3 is TGTGCCAGCAGCCGCGGACTCAATTCACCCCTCCACTTT. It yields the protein CASSRGLNSPLHF.

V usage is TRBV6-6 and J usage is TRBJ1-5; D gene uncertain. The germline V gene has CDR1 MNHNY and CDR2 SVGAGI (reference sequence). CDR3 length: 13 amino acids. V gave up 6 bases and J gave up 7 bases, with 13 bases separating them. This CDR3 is CASSPLRGQPQHF. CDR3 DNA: TGTGCCAGCAGCCCTCTGCGGGGACAGCCCCAGCATTTT.

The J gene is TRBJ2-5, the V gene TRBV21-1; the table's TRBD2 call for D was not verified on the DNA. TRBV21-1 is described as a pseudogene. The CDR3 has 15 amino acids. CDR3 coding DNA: TGTGCCAGCAGCAAAGAATCGGGTGGGAGGGAGACCCAGTACTTC. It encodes CASSKESGGRETQYF.

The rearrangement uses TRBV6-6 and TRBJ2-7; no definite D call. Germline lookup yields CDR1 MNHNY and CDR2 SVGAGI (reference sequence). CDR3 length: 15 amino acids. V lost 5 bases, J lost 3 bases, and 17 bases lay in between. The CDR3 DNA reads TGTGCCAGCAGTATACAGCCGCTGGTTAGCTACGAGCAGTACTTC. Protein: CASSIQPLVSYEQYF.

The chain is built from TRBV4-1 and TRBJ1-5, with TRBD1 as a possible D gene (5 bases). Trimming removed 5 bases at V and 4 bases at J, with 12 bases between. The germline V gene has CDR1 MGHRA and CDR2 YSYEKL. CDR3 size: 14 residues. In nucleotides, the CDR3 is TGCGCCAGCAGCGGGAAGGGACTAAATCAGCCCCAGCATTTT. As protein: CASSGKGLNQPQHF.

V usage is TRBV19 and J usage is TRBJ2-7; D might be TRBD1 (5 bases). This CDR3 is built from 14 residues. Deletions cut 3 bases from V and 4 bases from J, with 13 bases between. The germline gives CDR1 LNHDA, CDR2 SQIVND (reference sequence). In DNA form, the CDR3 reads TGTGCCAGTAGTATCGTAGGTAGGGGTTACGAGCAGTACTTC. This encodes CASSIVGRGYEQYF.

As DNA, the CDR3 is TGTGCCAGCAGCTGGGCTAGCGGGGGTCGGGAGACCCAGTACTTC. Its protein is CASSWASGGRETQYF. The chain couples TRBV7-9 to TRBJ2-5; 10 positions match TRBD2. The germline V gene has CDR1 SEHNR and CDR2 FQNEAQ (reference sequence). The length of the CDR3 is 15 residues. V trimming: 4 bases; J trimming: 5 bases; junction bases outside the gene matches: 7.

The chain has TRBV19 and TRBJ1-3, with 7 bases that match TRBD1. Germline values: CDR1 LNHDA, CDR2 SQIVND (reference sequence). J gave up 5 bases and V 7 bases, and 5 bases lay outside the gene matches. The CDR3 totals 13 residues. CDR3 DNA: TGTGCCAGTAACCAGGGGGACCGAAACACCATATATTTT. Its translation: CASNQGDRNTIYF.

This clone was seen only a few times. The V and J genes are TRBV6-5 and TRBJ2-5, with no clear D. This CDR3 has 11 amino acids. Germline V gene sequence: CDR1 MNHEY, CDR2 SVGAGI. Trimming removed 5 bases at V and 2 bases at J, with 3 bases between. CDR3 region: CASSRQETQYF. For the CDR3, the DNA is TGTGCCAGCAGTCGTCAAGAGACCCAGTACTTC.

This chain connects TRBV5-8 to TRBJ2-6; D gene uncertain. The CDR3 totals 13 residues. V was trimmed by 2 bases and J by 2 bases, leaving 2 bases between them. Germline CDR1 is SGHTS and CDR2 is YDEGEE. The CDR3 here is CASSFTGANVLTF. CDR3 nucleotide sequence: TGTGCCAGCAGCTTCACTGGGGCCAACGTCCTGACTTTC.

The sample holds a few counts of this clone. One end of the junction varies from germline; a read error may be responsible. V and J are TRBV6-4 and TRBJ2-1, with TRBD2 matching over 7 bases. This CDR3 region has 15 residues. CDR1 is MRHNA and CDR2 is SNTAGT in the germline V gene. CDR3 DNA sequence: TGTGCCAGCAGTTACTCGAGCGGGGAGGCATGGGAGCAGTTCTTC. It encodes CASSYSSGEAWEQFF.

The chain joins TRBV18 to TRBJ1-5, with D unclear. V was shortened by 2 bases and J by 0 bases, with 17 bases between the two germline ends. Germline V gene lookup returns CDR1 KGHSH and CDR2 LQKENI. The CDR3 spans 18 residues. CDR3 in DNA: TGTGCCAGCTCACCAACTAGCGGTAGTGGTCGTAGCAATCAGCCCCAGCATTTT. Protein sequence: CASSPTSGSGRSNQPQHF.

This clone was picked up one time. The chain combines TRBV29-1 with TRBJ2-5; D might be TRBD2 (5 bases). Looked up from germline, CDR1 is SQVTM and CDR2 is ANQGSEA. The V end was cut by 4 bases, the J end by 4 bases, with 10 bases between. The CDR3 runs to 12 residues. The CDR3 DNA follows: TGCAGCGTTGTTCGGGGTTCAGAGACCCAGTACTTC. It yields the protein CSVVRGSETQYF.

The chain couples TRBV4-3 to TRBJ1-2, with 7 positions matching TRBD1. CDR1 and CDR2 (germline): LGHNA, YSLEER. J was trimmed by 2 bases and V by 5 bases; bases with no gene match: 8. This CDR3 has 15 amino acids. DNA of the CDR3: TGCGCCAGCAGCAACAACAGGGGCGCGAACTATGGCTACACCTTC. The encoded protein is CASSNNRGANYGYTF.

The CDR3 loop is CASSFAGGEQYF. In DNA form, the CDR3 reads TGTGCCAGCAGCTTTGCGGGGGGCGAGCAGTACTTC. V and J are TRBV7-2 and TRBJ2-7; TRBD2 matches 8 bases. This CDR3 contains 12 residues. The V segment lost 3 bases and the J segment 6 bases; nucleotides outside the gene matches: 1. CDR1 and CDR2 from the germline V gene are SGHTA and FQGNSA.